This entry lists 20 T cell receptor beta chains sequenced from one sample in a study of blood T cell repertoires in COVID-19. Measured with immunoSEQ multiplex PCR; TCRdb has only the in-frame clones, and not every one. The sample lists around 100,000 clones, approximately 86% occurring once. Material: peripheral blood. These receptors were taken from a human donor in a cohort sampled during active COVID-19.

The chain uses TRBV7-2 and TRBJ2-7; D ambiguous. Germline V gene sequence: CDR1 SGHTA, CDR2 FQGNSA. The CDR3 is 15 residues long. Trimming cost V 2 bases and J 0 bases, with 11 bases left between them. DNA of the CDR3: TGTGCCAGCAGCTTAAGATGGCAGGACTCCTACGAGCAGTACTTC. Translated: CASSLRWQDSYEQYF. Full variable domain (remainder filled in from reference TRBV7-2 and TRBJ2-7): GAGVSQSPSNKVTEKGKDVELRCDPISGHTALYWYRQSLGQGLEFLIYFQGNSAPDKSGLPSDRFSAERTGGSVSTLTIQRTQQEDSAVYLCASSLRWQDSYEQYFGPGTRLTVT.

The J gene is TRBJ2-1, the V gene TRBV30, with TRBD2 matching 8 bases. The CDR3 is 13 amino acids. Germline V CDR1 and CDR2: GTSNPN, SVGIG (reference sequence). V was pared by 5 bases and J by 7 bases, with 7 bases of the junction left unmatched. The CDR3 is CAWGAGEGNEQFF. CDR3 nucleotides: TGTGCCTGGGGAGCGGGAGAGGGGAATGAGCAGTTCTTC.

This rearrangement joins TRBV27 to TRBJ1-6; 8 bases are a match to TRBD1. Trimming took 4 bases from V and 1 from J; bases not matched to a gene: 12. Germline V CDR1 and CDR2: MNHEY, SMNVEV (reference sequence). The CDR3 covers 19 residues. CDR3 nucleotide sequence: TGTGCCAGCAGTTCCCGGGACAGGCTCTCCACATCCTATAATTCACCCCTCCACTTT. Translating gives CASSSRDRLSTSYNSPLHF.

This clone was picked up many times. Within the sample, other DNA sequences also encode this same CDR3. The chain carries TRBV12-3 or TRBV12-4 and TRBJ2-1; D perhaps matches TRBD2 (6 bases). V was clipped by 2 bases and J by 7 bases, with 9 bases between them. This CDR3 is 13 amino acids long. CDR3 in amino acids: CASSLSGRNEQFF. CDR3 nucleotides: TGTGCCAGCAGTTTAAGTGGGAGGAATGAGCAGTTCTTC.

The V gene is TRBV10-3, the J gene TRBJ2-7; TRBD1 aligns across 7 bases. J lost 2 bases, V lost 6 bases, and 4 bases had no gene match. The CDR3 has 13 residues. Germline V gene sequence: CDR1 ENHRY, CDR2 SYGVKD. The CDR3 sequence is CAIRDTGAYEQYF. The CDR3 region has the DNA TGTGCCATCAGGGACACAGGGGCCTACGAGCAGTACTTC.

The chain couples TRBV7-2 to TRBJ2-5; TRBD1 matches at 8 bases. V shed 1 base and J 5 bases; nucleotides not matched to a gene: 6. CDR3 size: 15 residues. Germline assignment: CDR1 SGHTA and CDR2 FQGNSA. The CDR3 nucleotides read TGTGCCAGCAGCTTAGAAGCAGGGGGCTGGGAGACCCAGTACTTC. Translation gives CASSLEAGGWETQYF.

The rearrangement links TRBV28 to TRBJ2-1, with TRBD1 as a possible D gene (5 bases). The ends were cut back, 3 bases at V and 6 bases at J, with 12 bases in the middle. Germline CDR1 is MDHEN and CDR2 is SYDVKM. The CDR3 consists of 14 residues. CDR3 amino acids: CASSLQGGVNEQFF. In DNA form, the CDR3 reads TGTGCCAGCAGTTTGCAGGGTGGGGTCAATGAGCAGTTCTTC.

The chain uses TRBV4-1 and TRBJ2-3; 7 bases are shared with TRBD2. After removal of 0 bases from V and 4 bases from J, the junction contained 10 bases not matched to a gene. CDR1 is MGHRA and CDR2 is YSYEKL in the germline V gene. This CDR3 is 17 amino acids long. CDR3 nucleotides: TGCGCCAGCAGCCAAGATGGTGGCGGGAGTGGAGCAGATACGCAGTATTTT. Translated, it gives CASSQDGGGSGADTQYF.

This chain joins TRBV28 and TRBJ2-5; tentatively, D is TRBD2 (5 bases). This CDR3 is built from 14 residues. Germline values: CDR1 MDHEN, CDR2 SYDVKM. The V gene lost 4 bases and the J gene lost 4 bases, with 13 bases spanning the gap. The CDR3 is CASSSSAGGETQYF. Written as DNA, the CDR3 is TGTGCCAGCAGTTCGAGTGCGGGTGGAGAGACCCAGTACTTC.

The chain has TRBV10-1 and TRBJ1-2, with D possibly being TRBD1 (5 bases). The CDR3 loop spans 15 amino acids. Germline values: CDR1 WNHNN, CDR2 SYGVQD (reference sequence). With 6 bases removed from V and 8 bases from J, the gap between germline ends came to 22 bases. The CDR3 region is CASSPSTKGPRGYTF. DNA for the CDR3: TGCGCCAGCAGCCCCAGCACGAAGGGGCCTCGGGGCTACACCTTC.

The genes are TRBV5-1 and TRBJ1-1; the D gene is possibly TRBD1 (6 bases). The V end lost 2 bases, the J end lost 5 bases, and 13 bases lay between the germline ends. CDR1 and CDR2 from the germline V gene are SGHRS and YFSETQ. The CDR3 is 14 amino acids. CDR3: CASSLSAGATEAFF. CDR3 nucleotide sequence: TGCGCCAGCAGCTTATCTGCAGGGGCAACTGAAGCTTTCTTT.

The chain carries TRBV5-6 and TRBJ1-5; 11 bases are shared with TRBD1. Germline CDR1 SGHDT, CDR2 YYEEEE. V shed 4 bases and J 6 bases; nucleotides not matched to a gene: 6. This CDR3 is built from 15 residues. CDR3 nucleotides: TGTGCCAGCAGCATGGGACAGGGGGTAAGTCAGCCCCAGCATTTT. This codes for CASSMGQGVSQPQHF.

This chain joins TRBV18 and TRBJ2-3; 13 bases map to TRBD2. Losses at the gene ends were 5 bases for V and 2 bases for J; bases not matched to a gene: 16. CDR3 length: 20 residues. CDR1 is KGHSH, CDR2 LQKENI, per germline. CDR3 nucleotides: TGTGCCAGCTCATCCGGTAAGGGGACTAGCGGGACCTACTACACAGATACGCAGTATTTT. It encodes CASSSGKGTSGTYYTDTQYF. Full variable domain (outside the CDR3, taken from reference TRBV18 and TRBJ2-3): NAGVMQNPRHLVRRRGQEARLRCSPMKGHSHVYWYRQLPEEGLKFMVYLQKENIIDESGMPKERFSAEFPKEGPSILRIQQVVRGDSAAYFCASSSGKGTSGTYYTDTQYFGPGTRLTVL.

CDR3 coding DNA: TGCGCCAGCAGCTCCTCGGGGTGGCGGGAAAACACCGGGGAGCTGTTTTTT. Translating it yields CASSSSGWRENTGELFF. The chain links TRBV5-1 to TRBJ2-2; tentative D call: TRBD2 (6 bases). V lost 3 bases and J lost 2, with 17 bases in between. This CDR3 spans 17 amino acids. The germline V gene has CDR1 SGHRS and CDR2 YFSETQ.

J is TRBJ2-3 and V is TRBV2; D is perhaps TRBD1 (5 bases). With 1 base removed from V and 2 bases from J, the gap between germline ends came to 10 bases. Germline lookup yields CDR1 SNHLY and CDR2 FYNNEI. The CDR3 totals 15 residues. This CDR3 is CASSEGTGLTDTQYF. For the CDR3, the DNA is TGTGCCAGCAGTGAAGGTACAGGTCTCACAGATACGCAGTATTTT.

The V gene is TRBV28, the J gene TRBJ1-5, with 7 bases identical to TRBD1. CDR1 is MDHEN, CDR2 SYDVKM, per germline. Trimming took 5 bases from V and 5 from J; bases not matched to a gene: 12. The CDR3 runs 16 residues. The CDR3 region has the DNA TGTGCCAGCAGTGCCCTCGGGACAGACCAGGATCAGCCCCAGCATTTT. It codes for CASSALGTDQDQPQHF.

This chain uses TRBV30 with TRBJ2-1; D is unclear. CDR3 length: 10 residues. Germline V gene sequence: CDR1 GTSNPN, CDR2 SVGIG (reference sequence). The V end lost 5 bases, the J end lost 7 bases, and 6 bases lay between the germline ends. CDR3 bases: TGTGCCTGGGACCAGAATGAGCAGTTCTTC. Encoded protein: CAWDQNEQFF.

The V call is TRBV19, the J call TRBJ2-3, with D perhaps matching TRBD1 (6 bases). The CDR3 sequence is 16 residues long. The V gene's germline CDR1 is LNHDA and CDR2 SQIVND (reference sequence). Trimming left V 7 bases short and J 0 bases short, with 17 bases between. CDR3 region: CASTPFRDTSTDTQYF. In DNA form, the CDR3 reads TGTGCCAGTACCCCATTTCGGGACACCAGCACAGATACGCAGTATTTT.

The V and J genes are TRBV11-2 and TRBJ2-7; maybe TRBD2 (6 bases). V was trimmed by 5 bases and J by 2 bases, leaving 16 bases between them. The length of the CDR3 is 15 residues. The V gene's germline CDR1 is SGHAT and CDR2 FQNNGV. The CDR3 loop is CASSRAPGRPYEQYF. DNA for the CDR3: TGTGCCAGCAGCCGAGCTCCCGGGAGACCCTACGAGCAGTACTTC.

The rearrangement uses TRBV28 and TRBJ1-1; 8 bases fit TRBD1. Germline values: CDR1 MDHEN, CDR2 SYDVKM. V was pared by 3 bases and J by 3 bases, with 9 bases of the junction left unmatched. The CDR3 consists of 16 residues. The chain's CDR3 is CASSFPIRGLDTEAFF. The CDR3, as DNA: TGTGCCAGCAGTTTCCCGATCAGGGGGCTGGACACTGAAGCTTTCTTT.